The clone carrying this TCR beta chain was detected many times. This sample is part of a study of T cells in Graves' hyperthyroidism and ophthalmopathy. Uncontrolled infection, other autoimmune disease, pregnancy or lactation disqualified patients from enrolment. Clinical symptoms, serum thyroxine, TRAb, thyroid ultrasound and orbital computed tomography established diagnosis. TCR beta CDR3 region amplification was performed from RNA transcripts. The HTBI primer set served for first-round RT-PCR of the TCR CDR3. TCRdb recomputed calls from the multiplex PCR reads with MiXCR, one row per CDR3 protein. The profile shows 240,000 or so distinct CDR3 sequences, roughly 15% of them singletons. This CDR3 comprises 15 residues. Trimming at V came to 6 bases and at J to 3 bases, leaving 10 bases not matched to a gene.

This TCR came from a woman in her late teens or twenties with Graves' ophthalmopathy. This chain joins TRBV12-3 or TRBV12-4 and TRBJ1-1, with TRBD1 matching over 7 bases. Sequenced sample: blood. Here the CDR3 reads CASSTTGTVYTEAFF. DNA of the CDR3: TGTGCCAGCAGCACCACCGGGACAGTATACACTGAAGCTTTCTTT.